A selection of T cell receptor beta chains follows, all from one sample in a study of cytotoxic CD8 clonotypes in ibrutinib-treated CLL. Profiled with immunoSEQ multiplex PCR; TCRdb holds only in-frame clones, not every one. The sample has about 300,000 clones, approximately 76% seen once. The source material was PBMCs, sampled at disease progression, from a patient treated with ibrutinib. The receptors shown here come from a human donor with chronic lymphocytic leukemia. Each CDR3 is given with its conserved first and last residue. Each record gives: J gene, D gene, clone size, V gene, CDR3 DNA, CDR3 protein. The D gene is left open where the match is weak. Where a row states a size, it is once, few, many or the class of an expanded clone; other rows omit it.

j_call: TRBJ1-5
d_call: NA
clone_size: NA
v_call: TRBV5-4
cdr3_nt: TGTGCCAGCAGCGCCGGGTCGGACAAGAATCAGCCCCAGCATTTT
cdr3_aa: CASSAGSDKNQPQHF

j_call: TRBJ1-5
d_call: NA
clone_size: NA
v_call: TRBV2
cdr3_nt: TGTGCCAGCAGGGGAGGGGTCGGCAATCAGCCCCAGCATTTT
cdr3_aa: CASRGGVGNQPQHF

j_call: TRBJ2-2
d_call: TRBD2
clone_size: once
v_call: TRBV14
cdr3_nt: TGTGCCAGCAGCCAGGGTCCTAGCGGGACCACCGGGGAGCTGTTTTTT
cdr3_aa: CASSQGPSGTTGELFF

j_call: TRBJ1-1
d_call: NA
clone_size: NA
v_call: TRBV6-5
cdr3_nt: TGTGCCAGCAGGCTATCCGGGAACACTGAAGCTTTCTTT
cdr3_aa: CASRLSGNTEAFF

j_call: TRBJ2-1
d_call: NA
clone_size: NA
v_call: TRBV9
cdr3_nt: TGTGCCAGCAGCGTAGCGGCACGGCCCAATGAGCAGTTCTTC
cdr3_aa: CASSVAARPNEQFF

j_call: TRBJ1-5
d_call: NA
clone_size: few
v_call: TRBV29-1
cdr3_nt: TGCAGCGTTGAAGCGGCAGTCGGTCAGCCCCAGCATTTT
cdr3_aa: CSVEAAVGQPQHF

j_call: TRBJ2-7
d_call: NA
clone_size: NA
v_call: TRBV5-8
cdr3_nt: TGTGCCAGCAGCCAACACGCCTACGAGCAGTACTTC
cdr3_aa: CASSQHAYEQYF

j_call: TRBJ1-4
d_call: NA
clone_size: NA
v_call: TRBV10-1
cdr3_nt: TGCGCCAGCAGTGAAATCGGGGTGAATGAAAAACTGTTTTTT
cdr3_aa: CASSEIGVNEKLFF

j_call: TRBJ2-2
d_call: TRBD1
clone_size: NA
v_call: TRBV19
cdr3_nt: TGTGCCAGTAGTATACGACCGTTTGGACAGGGGTTGACCGGGGAGCTGTTTTTT
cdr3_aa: CASSIRPFGQGLTGELFF

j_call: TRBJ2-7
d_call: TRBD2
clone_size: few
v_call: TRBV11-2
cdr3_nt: TGTGCCAGCAGCTTTGGACTAGCGAGGCACGAGCAGTACTTC
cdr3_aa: CASSFGLARHEQYF

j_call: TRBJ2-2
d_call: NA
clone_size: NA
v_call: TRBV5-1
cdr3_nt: TGCGCCAGCAGCTTGGATGGCGGGGCGAACACCGGGGAGCTGTTTTTT
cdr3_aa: CASSLDGGANTGELFF

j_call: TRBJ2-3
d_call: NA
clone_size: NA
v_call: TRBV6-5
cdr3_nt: TGTGCCAGCAGTTACTATAGGGGTACCACAGATACGCAGTATTTT
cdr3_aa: CASSYYRGTTDTQYF

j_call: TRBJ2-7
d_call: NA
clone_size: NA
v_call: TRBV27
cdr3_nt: TGTGCCATCTGGAGGGGGTGGCCGTCGGAGGACGAGCAGTACTTC
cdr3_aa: CAIWRGWPSEDEQYF

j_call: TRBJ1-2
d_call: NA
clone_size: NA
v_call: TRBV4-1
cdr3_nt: TGCGCCAGCAGCCAAGGGTCATCTTATGGCTACACCTTC
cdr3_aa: CASSQGSSYGYTF

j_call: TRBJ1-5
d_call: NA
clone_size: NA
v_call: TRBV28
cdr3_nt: TGTGCCAGCAGCCAGGGGAATAATCAGCCCCAGCATTTT
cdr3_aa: CASSQGNNQPQHF

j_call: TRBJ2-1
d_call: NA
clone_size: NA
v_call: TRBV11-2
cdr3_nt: TGTGCCAGCAGCCCAGAGCGGCTAACCGCCTCCTACAATGAGCAGTTCTTC
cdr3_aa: CASSPERLTASYNEQFF

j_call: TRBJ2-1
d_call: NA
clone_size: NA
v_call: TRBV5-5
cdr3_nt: TGTGCCAGCAGCTGGGACATTCATACTGACAATGAGCAGTTCTTC
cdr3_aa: CASSWDIHTDNEQFF

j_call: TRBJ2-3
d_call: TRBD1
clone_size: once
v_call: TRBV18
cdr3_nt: TGTGCCAGCTCCCTCCGGGACAGGGTTATCGCAGATACGCAGTATTTT
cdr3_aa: CASSLRDRVIADTQYF

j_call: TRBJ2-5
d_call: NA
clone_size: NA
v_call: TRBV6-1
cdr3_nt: TGTGCCAGCAGTGAGTATCCGGGACATCAAGAGACCCAGTACTTC
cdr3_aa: CASSEYPGHQETQYF

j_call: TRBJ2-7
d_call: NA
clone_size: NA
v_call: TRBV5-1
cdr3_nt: TGCGCCAGCAGCTGGGGAAGACCAAGCTCCTACGAGCAGTACTTC
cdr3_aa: CASSWGRPSSYEQYF

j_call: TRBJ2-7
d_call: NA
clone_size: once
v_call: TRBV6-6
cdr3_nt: TGTGCCAACATGGCGGGCGAGCAGTACTTC
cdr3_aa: CANMAGEQYF

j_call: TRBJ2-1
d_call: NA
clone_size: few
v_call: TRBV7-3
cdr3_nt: TGTGCCAGCAGCCTCCTGACACGGTCCAATGAGCAGTTCTTC
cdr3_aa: CASSLLTRSNEQFF

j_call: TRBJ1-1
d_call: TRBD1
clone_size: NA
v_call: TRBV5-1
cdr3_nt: TGCGCCAGCAGCCAGGACAGGACTGAAGCTTTCTTT
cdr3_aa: CASSQDRTEAFF

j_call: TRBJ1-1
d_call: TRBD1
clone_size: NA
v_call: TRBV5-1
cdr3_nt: TGCGCCAGCAGTCCCGGACAGGGAGGTATGAACACTGAAGCTTTCTTT
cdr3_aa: CASSPGQGGMNTEAFF

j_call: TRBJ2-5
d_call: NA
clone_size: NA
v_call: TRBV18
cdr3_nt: TGTGCCAGCTCACCACGAGGGGAGACCCAGTACTTC
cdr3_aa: CASSPRGETQYF

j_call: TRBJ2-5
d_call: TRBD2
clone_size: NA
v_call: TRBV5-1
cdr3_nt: TGCGCCTTCCCAACCGGGACTAGCAAAGAGACCCAGTACTTC
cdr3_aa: CAFPTGTSKETQYF

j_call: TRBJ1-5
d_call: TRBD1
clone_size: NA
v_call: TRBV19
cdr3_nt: TGTGCCAGTAGTATAGGCCCGGGACAGATCAATCAGCCCCAGCATTTT
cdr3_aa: CASSIGPGQINQPQHF

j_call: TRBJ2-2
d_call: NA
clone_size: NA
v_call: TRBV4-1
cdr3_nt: TGCGCCAGCAGCCAAATCGGCGGGGAGCTGTTTTTT
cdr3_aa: CASSQIGGELFF

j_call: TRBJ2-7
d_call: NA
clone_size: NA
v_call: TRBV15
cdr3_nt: TGTGCCACCAGCAGAGCAACAGGGTTACCCTACGAGCAGTACTTC
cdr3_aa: CATSRATGLPYEQYF

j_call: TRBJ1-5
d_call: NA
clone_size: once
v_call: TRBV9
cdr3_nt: TGTGCCAGCAGCGGCAACAGGGCGTCGGGCAATCAGCCCCAGCATTTT
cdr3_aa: CASSGNRASGNQPQHF

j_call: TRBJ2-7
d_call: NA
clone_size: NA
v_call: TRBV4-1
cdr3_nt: TGCGCCAGCAGCCCCACCCCGACGGGATCCTACGAGCAGTACTTC
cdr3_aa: CASSPTPTGSYEQYF

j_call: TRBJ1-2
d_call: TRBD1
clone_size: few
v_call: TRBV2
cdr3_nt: TGTGCCAGCAGTCCGGGACAGGGGCAACATGGCTACACCTTC
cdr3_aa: CASSPGQGQHGYTF

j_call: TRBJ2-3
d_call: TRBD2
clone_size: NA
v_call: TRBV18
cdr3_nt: TGTGCCAGCTCACCACCGGGACTAGCGGGAGGCCTCACAGATACGCAGTATTTT
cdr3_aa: CASSPPGLAGGLTDTQYF

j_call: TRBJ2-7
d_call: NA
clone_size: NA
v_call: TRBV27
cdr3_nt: TGTGCCAGCACCATGTCCGGCGAGCAGTACTTC
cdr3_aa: CASTMSGEQYF

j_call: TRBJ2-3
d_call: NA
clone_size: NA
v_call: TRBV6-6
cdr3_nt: TGTGCCAGCAGGCCGACAGCAGATACGCAGTATTTT
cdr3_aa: CASRPTADTQYF

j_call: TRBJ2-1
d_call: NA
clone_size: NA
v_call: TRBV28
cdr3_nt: TGTGCCAGCAGTTTCGTAGTATCCGAGCAGTTCTTC
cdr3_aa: CASSFVVSEQFF

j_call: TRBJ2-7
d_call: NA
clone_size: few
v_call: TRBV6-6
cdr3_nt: TGTGCCAGCAGTTATGTAGTTGGCGGCTACGAGCAGTACTTC
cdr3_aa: CASSYVVGGYEQYF

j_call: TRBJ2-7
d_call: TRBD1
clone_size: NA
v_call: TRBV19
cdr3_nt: TGTGCCAGTAGTCGAAACGGACAGGGGGCCTACGAGCAGTACTTC
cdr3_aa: CASSRNGQGAYEQYF

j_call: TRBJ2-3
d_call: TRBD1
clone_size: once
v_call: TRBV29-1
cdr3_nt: TGCAGCGTGAGCGATAGGGGGCGCGCAGATACGCAGTATTTT
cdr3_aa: CSVSDRGRADTQYF

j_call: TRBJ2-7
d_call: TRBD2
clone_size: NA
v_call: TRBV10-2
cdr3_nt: TGCGCCAGCAGTGGTAGGACTAGCGCATACGAGCAGTACTTC
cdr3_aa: CASSGRTSAYEQYF

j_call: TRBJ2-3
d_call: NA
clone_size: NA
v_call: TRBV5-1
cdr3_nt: TGCGCCAGCAGCTTTGACTCCCTCCTGGCGCAGTATTTT
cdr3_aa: CASSFDSLLAQYF

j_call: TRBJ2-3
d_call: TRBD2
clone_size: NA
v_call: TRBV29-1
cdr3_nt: TGCAGCGTCGGGACTACCAAATTCCGGCATACGCAGTATTTT
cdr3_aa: CSVGTTKFRHTQYF

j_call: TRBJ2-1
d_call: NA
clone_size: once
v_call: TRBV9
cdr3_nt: TGTGCCAGCAGCGTAGGCCAAGATGAGCAGTTCTTC
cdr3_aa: CASSVGQDEQFF

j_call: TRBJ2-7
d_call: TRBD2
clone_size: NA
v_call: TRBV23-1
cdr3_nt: TGCGCCAGCAGTCAATCGTCCGGGAGGCCCACCTACGAGCAGTACTTC
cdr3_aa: CASSQSSGRPTYEQYF

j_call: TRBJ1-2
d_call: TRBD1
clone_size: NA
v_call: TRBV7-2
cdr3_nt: TGTGCCAGCAGCCAGACAGGGGGCCCAATTAGGGGCTACACCTTC
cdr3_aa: CASSQTGGPIRGYTF

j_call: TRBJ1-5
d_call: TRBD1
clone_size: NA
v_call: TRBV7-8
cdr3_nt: TGTGCCAGCAGCTACTTAGTCGGGACAGGCAATCAGCCCCAGCATTTT
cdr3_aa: CASSYLVGTGNQPQHF